A single sample gave rise to the 5 T cell receptor beta chains below, sequenced in a study of Ad26.COV2.S vaccination and SARS-CoV-2 variants. Treatment in this sample: over 15 received Ad26.COV2.S at low or high dose, single or two shots; roughly five received placebo; per-sample allocation not given. The study sampled participants on day 63 after the first vaccine or placebo injection. The method was immunoSEQ multiplex PCR; TCRdb's version includes in-frame clones alone and lacks a portion of them. Of fewer than 400,000 clones in the sample, about 89% are singletons; the top ten hold around 1.8%. The sequencing used peripheral blood, collected in a trial of Ad26.COV2.S vaccine versus placebo. These receptors were obtained from a person aged 18-65 years who received the Ad26.COV2.S COVID-19 vaccine or a placebo.

The rearrangement uses TRBV28 and TRBJ1-4, with D hard to call. The CDR3 has 14 amino acids. The ends were cut back, 3 bases at V and 5 bases at J, with 10 bases in the middle. Per germline, CDR1 MDHEN and CDR2 SYDVKM. The CDR3 nucleotides read TGTGCCAGCAGTTTGGTATGGTTAAATGAAAAACTGTTTTTT. It specifies CASSLVWLNEKLFF.

The chain is built from TRBV28 and TRBJ2-3; perhaps TRBD1 as D (7 bases). V gave up 3 bases and J gave up 5 bases, with 15 bases separating them. CDR1 MDHEN and CDR2 SYDVKM come from the germline V gene. This CDR3 is 15 amino acids long. The chain's CDR3 is CASSFPRQGGDTQYF. CDR3 in DNA: TGTGCCAGCAGTTTCCCGCGTCAGGGGGGAGATACGCAGTATTTT.

The CDR3 sequence is CATSRSSGYADTQYF. CDR3 in DNA: TGTGCCACCAGCAGGTCTAGCGGGTATGCAGATACGCAGTATTTT. This sequence joins TRBV15 and TRBJ2-3; 8 bases match TRBD2. Unmatched junction bases numbered 6, after V lost 3 bases and J lost 4 bases. The CDR3 extends over 15 amino acids. Germline CDR1 is LNHNV and CDR2 is YYDKDF (reference sequence).

This chain's CDR3 is CASSPRSANTGELFF. CDR3 nucleotides: TGTGCCAGCAGCCCCAGGAGTGCGAACACCGGGGAGCTGTTTTTT. The J gene is TRBJ2-2, the V gene TRBV4-2; D is ambiguous. With 4 bases removed from V and 0 bases from J, the gap between germline ends came to 9 bases. Germline V gene lookup returns CDR1 LGHNA and CDR2 YNFKEQ. This CDR3 is 15 amino acids long.

This clone has only one observation. J is TRBJ2-1 and V is TRBV3-1 (or the pseudogene TRBV3-2), with 7 bases identical to TRBD2. Germline CDR1 reads LGHDT; CDR2 reads YNNKEL (reference sequence). V was clipped by 4 bases and J by 0 bases; unmatched bases: 9. The CDR3 has 17 residues. The CDR3 DNA reads TGTGCCAGCAGCCGTTTGGGAGCGGGAAGCTCCTACAATGAGCAGTTCTTC. Translating it yields CASSRLGAGSSYNEQFF.